A single sample gave rise to the 21 T cell receptor beta chains below, sequenced in a study of blood T cells in healthy people across ages. The authors ran a second PCR of about 6 to 12 cycles using a sample-barcoded 5' primer and a J-beta primer mix. TCRdb independently ran MiXCR on the 5' RACE reads; one entry per CDR3 protein. Of hundreds of thousands of distinct CDR3 sequences detected, roughly 26% appear once; the ten largest clones hold roughly 30%. The sample taken for sequencing was blood. The receptors originated from a woman in her seventies in good health.

The chain recombines TRBV9 with TRBJ2-7, with 7 bases identical to TRBD2. There are 15 residues in the CDR3. V lost 2 bases to trimming and J lost 2 bases; unmatched junction nucleotides: 7. Germline V gene data show CDR1 as SGDLS and CDR2 as YYNGEE. The CDR3 DNA reads as TGTGCCAGCAGCGTCGGACTAGTCGGAACCTACGAGCAGTACTTC. Protein sequence: CASSVGLVGTYEQYF. The whole variable domain, filled in from reference TRBV9 and TRBJ2-7, reads DSGVTQTPKHLITATGQRVTLRCSPRSGDLSVYWYQQSLDQGLQFLIQYYNGEERAKGNILERFSAQQFPDLHSELNLSSLELGDSALYFCASSVGLVGTYEQYFGPGTRLTVT.

This clonotype was detected ten times or more. The rearrangement joins TRBV20-1 to TRBJ1-5, with D possibly matching TRBD1 (6 bases). Trimming took 6 bases from V and 6 from J, leaving 18 bases between them. The germline V gene encodes CDR1 DFQATT and CDR2 SNEGSKA (reference sequence). The CDR3 extends over 14 amino acids. The CDR3 here is CSARIRGRGQPQHF. The CDR3 nucleotides are TGCAGTGCCCGGATTCGGGGGCGCGGTCAGCCCCAGCATTTT.

This clonotype was counted only a few times. V and J are TRBV6-2 or TRBV6-3 and TRBJ2-2; D might be TRBD1 (5 bases). Per the germline V gene, CDR1 is MNHEY and CDR2 is SVGEGT. The CDR3 is 14 amino acids. Trimming took off 6 bases at V and 4 bases at J, with 12 bases between the two ends. CDR3 nucleotides: TGTGCCAGCAGCCCTCCGACAGCCACCGGGGAGCTGTTTTTT. Encoded protein: CASSPPTATGELFF.

A remark on this clonotype: Compared with germline, one end of the junction differs, possibly owing to a read error. V gene TRBV29-1 combines with J gene TRBJ2-7; D unclear. This CDR3 contains 12 residues. The germline gives CDR1 SQVTM, CDR2 ANQGSEA. CDR3 residues: CSVASSSYGQYF. As DNA, the CDR3 is TGCAGCGTTGCTTCCAGCTCCTACGGGCAGTACTTC.

This clonotype has at least ten counts. The chain has TRBV7-9 and TRBJ2-7; possibly TRBD1 for D (7 bases). Trimming cost V 1 base and J 2 bases, with 12 bases left between them. Germline V CDR1 and CDR2: SEHNR, FQNEAQ (reference sequence). CDR3 length: 15 residues. CDR3: CASSLEGGTAYEQYF. The CDR3 coding sequence is TGTGCCAGCAGCTTAGAAGGCGGGACAGCCTACGAGCAGTACTTC.

V and J are TRBV7-9 and TRBJ1-4; D possibly corresponds to TRBD1 (5 bases). The V end was cut by 5 bases, the J end by 8 bases, with 18 bases between. CDR3 length: 15 amino acids. Germline CDR1 reads SEHNR; CDR2 reads FQNEAQ (reference sequence). CDR3 DNA: TGTGCCAGCAGCCTTAACGGGGCCGGTGGGGAAAAACTGTTTTTT. This gives the protein CASSLNGAGGEKLFF.

Only a few counts were recorded for this clonotype. This rearrangement joins TRBV29-1 to TRBJ2-5; 9 bases are a match to TRBD1. With V trimmed by 3 bases and J by 1 base, 0 bases remained unmatched. This CDR3 comprises 13 residues. Per germline, CDR1 SQVTM and CDR2 ANQGSEA. CDR3 in DNA: TGCAGCGTTGAGGACAGGGGCCAAGAGACCCAGTACTTC. Its protein is CSVEDRGQETQYF.

This clonotype was observed a few times. This chain joins TRBV7-2 and TRBJ1-5, with TRBD1 matching over 9 bases. The germline CDR1 and CDR2 sequences are SGHTA and FQGNSA. CDR3 length equals 14 residues. With 4 bases clipped from V and 7 bases from J, the junction kept 5 bases outside the gene matches. DNA for the CDR3: TGTGCCAGCAGCTCCAACAGGGGGCGACAGCCCCAGCATTTT. This codes for CASSSNRGRQPQHF.

The chain has TRBV3-1 and TRBJ2-1, with D possibly TRBD2 on 6 matching bases. The V end was cut by 0 bases, the J end by 9 bases, with 9 bases between. This CDR3 comprises 13 residues. Germline values: CDR1 LGHDT, CDR2 YNNKEL (reference sequence). The CDR3 loop is CASSQDEGGEQFF. In DNA form, the CDR3 reads TGTGCCAGCAGCCAAGACGAGGGAGGTGAGCAGTTCTTC.

This clonotype was picked up many times. The chain uses TRBV20-1 and TRBJ2-4; no firm D call. This CDR3 is built from 12 residues. The ends were cut back, 4 bases at V and 15 bases at J, with 19 bases in the middle. Germline CDR1 is DFQATT and CDR2 is SNEGSKA (reference sequence). The CDR3 loop reads CSAKGGSLARYF. CDR3 sequence (DNA): TGCAGTGCTAAAGGCGGCAGTTTGGCTCGGTACTTC.

V gene TRBV20-1 combines with J gene TRBJ2-5; no reliable D call. V lost 3 bases and J 11 bases, leaving 10 bases between the germline ends. This CDR3 is 10 amino acids long. The germline CDR1 and CDR2 sequences are DFQATT and SNEGSKA (reference sequence). CDR3 loop: CSASESGQYF. The CDR3 region has the DNA TGCAGTGCTAGTGAGTCTGGGCAGTACTTC.

The chain joins TRBV28 to TRBJ2-7; the match to TRBD2 covers 7 bases. V shed 4 bases, J shed 3 bases, and the junction held 6 bases outside the gene matches. The germline V gene has CDR1 MDHEN and CDR2 SYDVKM. CDR3 length: 14 residues. The CDR3 loop reads CASSWASGFYEQYF. DNA of the CDR3: TGTGCCAGCAGTTGGGCTAGCGGATTCTACGAGCAGTACTTC. The full variable domain, rest sourced from reference TRBV28 and TRBJ2-7, is DVKVTQSSRYLVKRTGEKVFLECVQDMDHENMFWYRQDPGLGLRLIYFSYDVKMKEKGDIPEGYSVSREKKERFSLILESASTNQTSMYLCASSWASGFYEQYFGPGTRLTVT.

This clonotype has more than one count but fewer than ten. The rearrangement joins TRBV7-9 to TRBJ1-1; D gene uncertain. Germline V gene lookup returns CDR1 SEHNR and CDR2 FQNEAQ (reference sequence). This CDR3 is built from 14 residues. V lost 5 bases and J 6 bases, leaving 16 bases between the germline ends. The CDR3 coding sequence is TGTGCCAGCAGCCCGGATCCGACGGTTCCTGAAGCTTTCTTT. Encoded protein: CASSPDPTVPEAFF.

The V call is TRBV7-9, the J call TRBJ1-1; D unclear. Deletions cut 5 bases from V and 1 base from J, with 5 bases between. The CDR3 consists of 12 residues. In germline, CDR1 is SEHNR, CDR2 FQNEAQ (reference sequence). CDR3 protein: CASSPTNTEAFF. In nucleotides, the CDR3 is TGTGCCAGCAGCCCGACGAACACTGAAGCTTTCTTT.

This clonotype was seen more than once but under ten times. The chain recombines TRBV6-5 with TRBJ2-7; 7 bases map to TRBD2. V shed 2 bases and J 3 bases; nucleotides not matched to a gene: 4. This CDR3 has 14 residues. Germline V gene lookup returns CDR1 MNHEY and CDR2 SVGAGI. The CDR3: CASSYSGALYEQYF. CDR3 sequence (DNA): TGTGCCAGCAGTTACAGCGGGGCCCTCTACGAGCAGTACTTC.

At least ten counts were recorded for this clonotype. This chain joins TRBV7-6 and TRBJ1-3, with a possible D match to TRBD1 (5 bases). The CDR3 length is 16 residues. Germline CDR1 and CDR2: SGHVS and FNYEAQ. V was trimmed by 1 base and J by 0 bases, leaving 10 bases between them. CDR3 sequence reads: CASSLGGTFSGNTIYF. The CDR3 DNA sequence: TGTGCCAGCAGCTTAGGGGGGACCTTCTCTGGAAACACCATATATTTT.

This chain uses TRBV7-9 with TRBJ2-5; 12 positions match TRBD2. The DNA end is more similar to TRBJ2-1, so the J call may be wrong. Germline CDR1 reads SEHNR; CDR2 reads FQNEAQ (reference sequence). The CDR3 is 17 amino acids. CDR3: CASSLPPTSGSNNEQFF. CDR3 nucleotide sequence: TGTGCCAGCAGCTTACCTCCGACTAGCGGGAGTAATAATGAGCAGTTCTTC.

J is TRBJ2-3 and V is TRBV24-1; 8 positions agree with TRBD2. With 2 bases clipped from V and 2 bases from J, the junction kept 2 bases outside the gene matches. Looked up from germline, CDR1 is KGHDR and CDR2 is SFDVKD. The CDR3 sequence is 15 residues long. The CDR3 sequence: CATSDSGGPTDTQYF. In DNA form, the CDR3 reads TGTGCCACCAGTGATTCGGGAGGGCCCACAGATACGCAGTATTTT.

This clonotype was found a few times. This chain uses TRBV28 with TRBJ2-7; D gene ambiguous. Germline V CDR1 and CDR2: MDHEN, SYDVKM. The CDR3 sequence is 12 residues long. The V gene lost 3 bases and the J gene lost 4 bases, with 7 bases spanning the gap. CDR3 region: CASSLRLYEQYF. The DNA for the CDR3 is TGTGCCAGCAGTTTGCGGCTGTACGAGCAGTACTTC.

This clonotype was seen only a few times. This chain joins TRBV7-9 and TRBJ2-5; D is possibly TRBD1 (5 bases). The DNA end favors TRBJ2-7, so the J call may be wrong. The CDR3 is 14 amino acids. CDR1 SEHNR and CDR2 FQNEAQ come from the germline V gene (reference sequence). The CDR3 DNA is TGTGCCAGCAGCCTTACAGGCCTGGGGTACGAGCAGTACTTC. Its translation is CASSLTGLGYEQYF.

This clonotype has a handful of counts. V is TRBV7-9 and J is TRBJ2-3; the match to TRBD2 covers 8 bases. CDR3 length equals 18 residues. V lost 5 bases and J lost 2; bases outside the gene matches: 15. CDR1 SEHNR and CDR2 FQNEAQ come from the germline V gene (reference sequence). This CDR3 is CASSPQFERGTNTDTQYF. The CDR3 bases are TGTGCCAGCAGCCCCCAGTTTGAGCGGGGGACCAACACAGATACGCAGTATTTT. Together with reference TRBV7-9 and TRBJ2-3, the CDR3 gives the full variable domain: DTGVSQNPRHKITKRGQNVTFRCDPISEHNRLYWYRQTLGQGPEFLTYFQNEAQLEKSRLLSDRFSAERPKGSFSTLEIQRTEQGDSAMYLCASSPQFERGTNTDTQYFGPGTRLTVL.